The clone carrying this TCR beta chain has only one observation. Its specificity is unknown. The data were produced by immunoSEQ multiplex PCR, yet TCRdb's version contains in-frame clones alone and is incomplete. The sample has about 2.4 million clones; approximately 93% are singletons. The entry originates in a study of shared clonotypes between healthy human individuals. Points from the study as a whole: The generation probabilities recorded for non-shared clonotypes fell below those of clonotypes shared by all four donors.

This receptor was identified in a man in his late teens or twenties in good health. Some clones in this sample may be carry-over from other donors' samples. Input material: naive CD4+ T cells from PBMCs. Documented subset: CD45RA+ positively selected.

Written as DNA, the CDR3 is TGTGCCAGCAGCGTCAGGGAGAGCAATCAGCCCCAGCATTTT. Amino acids: CASSVRESNQPQHF. The J gene is TRBJ1-5, the V gene TRBV5-6; perhaps TRBD1 as D (5 bases). Trimming stripped 4 bases from V and 1 base from J, with 9 bases between. CDR3 length: 14 amino acids. CDR1 and CDR2 from the germline V gene are SGHDT and YYEEEE.